This TCR beta chain emerged from a study of T-cell memory formation after mild COVID-19 (dated by TCRdb to the early 2020s). Concerning the study at large: Most TCR sequence clusters were specific to one of the two donors. In two donors, T-cell clones that expanded and contracted after mild COVID-19 were followed by sequencing TCRalpha and TCRbeta repertoires longitudinally. Two young, previously healthy adult volunteers made up the cohort, one male and one female.

Comment on this clonotype: Its antigen is not yet known. No much larger clonotype is one base removed from it; base qualities were not supplied.

Ficoll-Paque density gradient centrifugation was the method used to isolate PBMCs. General conclusions and limits of the study: The second-wave clones that peaked on day 37 were not confirmed to be SARS-CoV-2 specific. Clones contracting from day 15 to 85 had balanced CD4/CD8 phenotypes, while a second wave expanding from day 15 to 37 was biased towards CD4+. The study covered only a couple of mild cases, and larger cohorts including severe cases with pre-infection samples were considered necessary. Contracting CD4+ clones were located mainly in the CM and EM memory subsets, whereas CD8+ clones were found to be enriched in EMRA. Some responding clones were detected in pre-infection memory, which suggested that pre-existing cross-reactive memory T cells had joined the SARS-CoV-2 response.

From its cysteine to its phenylalanine, the CDR3 spans 16 amino acids. The sequence is cut down to CDR3 DNA, 48 bases in frame from base 1. Trimming takes 7 bases from V and 2 bases from J, and the germline ends sit 20 bases apart. The CDR1 and CDR2 encoded by the germline V gene are SGHRS and YFSETQ. The sample was run on an Illumina NovaSeq 6000. TCRalpha and TCRbeta cDNA libraries were constructed by 5'RACE with constant-segment primers, with sample barcodes and unique molecular identifiers being introduced. Trizol reagent was used to extract RNA from every sample. The libraries were amplified in two PCR steps, and the second step added a second sample barcode and Illumina TruSeq adapters. Sequencing of libraries was performed on an Illumina NovaSeq with 2 x 150 bp paired-end reads. Under the source paper's analysis protocol: The reads were demultiplexed and collapsed into UMI-guided consensus sequences using migec v1.2.7. Using mixcr v2.1.11, UMI consensuses were aligned to TRA and TRB V and J templates and then assembled into clonotypes. A clonotype was counted as expanded or contracted only if both edgeR and NoisET called the change significant, with noise models trained on biological replicates. For edgeR calls, the thresholds were a false discovery rate-adjusted p below 0.01 and a log2 fold-change of 1. As an exploratory analysis of dynamics, PCA with hierarchical clustering was applied to max-normalized trajectories of the 1000 most abundant clonotypes. The CD4 or CD8 phenotype of responding clones was assigned using the separately sequenced CD4+ and CD8+ repertoires. In TCRdb, the public reads were trimmed at Q25 with fastp and aligned with MiXCR, with productive beta chains retained. Here each entry gathers all rows of one CDR3 protein and keeps the most common genes and DNA. TCRdb, rather than the study authors, made the V and J calls. Recorded for this sample are 250,000 to 300,000 distinct CDR3 sequences; roughly 15% of them occurred a single time. Less than 30% of the sample goes to the ten largest clones.

The chain is encoded by TRBV5-1 joined to TRBJ2-3, with a weak D call of TRBD2 (6 bases match). The source is a man aged 18 to 29 who had mild COVID-19 (a few samples of this study predate the infection). The sample titles of this study are shuffled in the database, so cell type and time point are left out; the donor was told from shared clones. Input material: PBMCs or a T cell subset sorted from them (not recorded which). The CDR3 is CASAENGGVPTDTQYF. The DNA sequence is TGCGCCAGCGCGGAAAACGGCGGGGTCCCCACAGATACGCAGTATTTT.